This TCR beta chain originates from a study of CD8+ T cells in alopecia areata. Study details: Treated patients were given 5 to 10 mg oral tofacitinib twice daily.

Regarding treatment: oral pan-JAK inhibitor, 5-10 mg twice daily. The investigators collected lesional scalp punch biopsies and peripheral blood from alopecia areata patients. Following extraction, RNA underwent reverse transcription to cDNA, which served as the sequencing template. Assay: immunoSEQ multiplex PCR; the TCRdb copy retains only in-frame clones and omits some. The table includes 95,000 to 100,000 clones, more than 55% detected once. This clone has more than one count but fewer than ten. V dropped 3 bases and J dropped 1 base, with 13 bases sitting between them. In germline, CDR1 is GTSNPN, CDR2 SVGIG (reference sequence). The CDR3 extends over 14 amino acids.

This chain joins TRBV30 and TRBJ2-7, with D perhaps matching TRBD1 or TRBD2 (5 bases each). The source material was CD8+ T cells sorted from blood, sampled at week 4, from a patient treated with tofacitinib. The receptor comes from a human donor with alopecia areata. The CDR3 region has the DNA TGTGCCTGGAGCAACCGGGGCGATTCCTACGAGCAGTACTTC. Translating gives CAWSNRGDSYEQYF. The full variable domain, completed using reference TRBV30 and TRBJ2-7, is SQTIHQWPATLVQPVGSPLSLECTVEGTSNPNLYWYRQAAGRGLQLLFYSVGIGQISSEVPQNLSASRPQDRQFILSSKKLLLSDSGFYLCAWSNRGDSYEQYFGPGTRLTVT.